This T cell receptor beta chain was identified during a study of T cells after yellow fever vaccination. Study in general: It was SMART-Seq v4 Ultra Low Input that prepared the fractions with low cell numbers. Overall study results and limits: The CD4 compartment and the CD8 compartment contained a small share of clonotypes in common. Secondary responses were weaker yet peaked faster, day 5 versus 15.

V dropped 3 bases and J dropped 6 bases, with 14 bases sitting between them. Germline loops: CDR1 GTSNPN, CDR2 SVGIG (reference sequence). The CDR3 consists of 14 residues. This clonotype was counted a few times. What it binds is unknown. The study made its TCR cDNA through 5'RACE template switching. That step introduced a universal primer site along with UMIs. TCRdb recomputed calls from the 5' RACE reads with MiXCR, one row per CDR3 protein. Here the sample spans 500,000 to 650,000 distinct CDR3 sequences, about 13% being singletons. This sequence originates from a young man who received the YFV17D yellow fever vaccine. The material was PBMCs, obtained on the day of the yellow fever booster vaccination. The chain carries TRBV30 and TRBJ2-2; either TRBD1 or TRBD2 may supply D (5 bases each). The CDR3 reads CAWSGASMSGELFF. The CDR3, as DNA: TGTGCCTGGAGCGGGGCTAGCATGTCCGGGGAGCTGTTTTTT.